This passage covers 12 T cell receptor beta chains from one sample sequenced in a study of beta chain features in type 1 diabetes (dated by TCRdb to the late 2010s). The library was generated by the immunoSEQ multiplex PCR assay. The entire isolated RNA was reverse transcribed using the High Capacity cDNA Reverse Transcription Kit, and thus expressed TCRB transcripts were sequenced. In TCRdb, the immuneACCESS table is reduced to in-frame sequences with V and J assigned. These tables do not hold every clone; where another copy was compared, an unresolved V gene accounts for under half, and the others remain unexplained. A total of hundreds of thousands of clones appear in this sample, approximately 10% of them only once. The ten biggest clones cover 0.015% of the sample. Material: naive CD4+ T cells from blood. The cell subset or site label, as the study defines it: true naive CD4+ T cells. Receptors originate from a woman in her 30s in good health.

Only a few counts were recorded for this clone. The J gene is TRBJ2-7, the V gene TRBV15; the match to TRBD2 covers 7 bases. This CDR3 is 16 amino acids long. V was clipped by 5 bases and J by 3 bases; unmatched bases: 13. Germline values: CDR1 LNHNV, CDR2 YYDKDF (reference sequence). The chain's CDR3 is CATSRYGGTSYYEQYF. Written as DNA, the CDR3 is TGTGCCACCAGCCGGTACGGGGGGACCTCCTACTACGAGCAGTACTTC.

This clone was seen more than once but under ten times. The chain couples TRBV14 to TRBJ2-7; TRBD2 matches 9 bases. The trim removed 1 base at V and 3 bases at J, leaving 16 bases unmatched. The CDR3 runs to 19 residues. Per germline, CDR1 SGHDN and CDR2 FVKESK. This chain's CDR3 is CASSQGSGGRALRIYEQYF. In DNA form, the CDR3 reads TGTGCCAGCAGCCAAGGATCGGGCGGGAGGGCCCTTAGGATCTACGAGCAGTACTTC.

This sequence joins TRBV15 and TRBJ1-5; maybe TRBD1 (6 bases). The V and J ends lost 0 bases and 0 bases respectively, with 12 bases between them. Germline CDR1 and CDR2: LNHNV and YYDKDF (reference sequence). This CDR3 contains 17 residues. The CDR3: CATSRDVGAYSNQPQHF. In nucleotides, the CDR3 is TGTGCCACCAGCAGAGATGTGGGGGCCTATAGCAATCAGCCCCAGCATTTT.

J is TRBJ2-7 and V is TRBV4-1; 11 nucleotides agree with TRBD2. The CDR3 consists of 14 residues. Germline V gives CDR1 MGHRA, CDR2 YSYEKL. With V trimmed by 3 bases and J by 2 bases, 0 bases remained unmatched. DNA of the CDR3: TGCGCCAGCAGCCAGACTAGCGGGACCTACGAGCAGTACTTC. Its translation: CASSQTSGTYEQYF.

V usage is TRBV6-1 and J usage is TRBJ2-7, with TRBD1 as a possible D gene (6 bases). V was cut by 8 bases and J by 0 bases, with 11 bases left in between. CDR3 length equals 13 residues. Germline V CDR1 and CDR2: MNHNS, SASEGT. The CDR3 here is CASLQQGSYEQYF. The CDR3 DNA reads as TGTGCCAGCTTACAACAGGGCTCCTACGAGCAGTACTTC.

The chain is built from TRBV5-4 and TRBJ2-1, with 7 nucleotides matching TRBD1. Trimming cost V 3 bases and J 7 bases; bases outside gene matches: 13. The germline V gene has CDR1 SGHNT and CDR2 YYREEE (reference sequence). This CDR3 region has 16 residues. The CDR3 sequence is CASSSPPTGAQNEQFF. The CDR3 DNA is TGTGCCAGCAGCTCCCCCCCCACAGGGGCCCAAAATGAGCAGTTCTTC.

This clone was observed a few times. This chain links TRBV18 with TRBJ1-2, with TRBD1 matching over 7 bases. The trim removed 2 bases at V and 6 bases at J, leaving 6 bases unmatched. The germline V gene has CDR1 KGHSH and CDR2 LQKENI. This CDR3 comprises 14 residues. In nucleotides, the CDR3 is TGTGCCAGCTCACCAACCGGGACAGCGGATGGCTACACCTTC. It is translated as CASSPTGTADGYTF.

This clone turned up a few times. The chain carries TRBV11-1 and TRBJ2-7; TRBD2 matches at 7 bases. The CDR3 is made up of 15 amino acids. CDR1 is SGHAT and CDR2 is FQDESV in the germline V gene (reference sequence). The V gene end was trimmed by 5 bases and the J gene end by 0 bases; junction bases not matched to a gene: 7. This chain's CDR3 is CASSLSGALSYEQYF. The DNA for the CDR3 is TGTGCCAGCAGCCTAAGCGGGGCCCTCTCCTACGAGCAGTACTTC.

This sequence joins TRBV6-5 and TRBJ1-1; possible D gene TRBD1, 5 bases. Deletions cut 2 bases from V and 11 bases from J, with 18 bases between. Germline V gene sequence: CDR1 MNHEY, CDR2 SVGAGI. The CDR3 sequence is 14 residues long. CDR3 in amino acids: CASSYQGMASTAFF. The CDR3 DNA follows: TGTGCCAGCAGTTACCAGGGAATGGCCTCTACGGCTTTCTTT.

The chain uses TRBV7-9 and TRBJ1-1; the match to TRBD1 covers 8 bases. The V and J ends lost 5 bases and 1 base, in that order; junction bases with no gene match: 15. The V gene's germline CDR1 is SEHNR and CDR2 FQNEAQ (reference sequence). The CDR3 has 18 residues. CDR3 sequence reads: CASSQPLGPGQANTEAFF. As DNA, the CDR3 is TGTGCCAGCAGCCAGCCCCTGGGCCCGGGACAGGCGAACACTGAAGCTTTCTTT.

V usage is TRBV19 and J usage is TRBJ1-1; 8 nucleotides align to TRBD1. The CDR3 totals 14 residues. The germline gives CDR1 LNHDA, CDR2 SQIVND (reference sequence). V was pared by 2 bases and J by 6 bases, with 5 bases of the junction left unmatched. CDR3 protein: CASSIFRDRPEAFF. CDR3 DNA: TGTGCCAGTAGTATATTTCGGGACAGGCCTGAAGCTTTCTTT. Using reference TRBV19 and TRBJ1-1 for the parts outside the CDR3, the full variable domain is DGGITQSPKYLFRKEGQNVTLSCEQNLNHDAMYWYRQDPGQGLRLIYYSQIVNDFQKGDIAEGYSVSREKKESFPLTVTSAQKNPTAFYLCASSIFRDRPEAFFGQGTRLTVV.

This clone was seen a handful of times. An end of the junction does not agree with germline; a read error may underlie this. The genes are TRBV7-7 and TRBJ2-3; a possible D gene is TRBD2 (6 bases). CDR1 is SSHAT, CDR2 FNYEAQ, per germline (reference sequence). CDR3 size: 15 residues. The CDR3 DNA reads as TGTGCTAGCAGCCAGACGGGACTGGCCACAGATACGCAGTATTTT. Residues: CASSQTGLATDTQYF.